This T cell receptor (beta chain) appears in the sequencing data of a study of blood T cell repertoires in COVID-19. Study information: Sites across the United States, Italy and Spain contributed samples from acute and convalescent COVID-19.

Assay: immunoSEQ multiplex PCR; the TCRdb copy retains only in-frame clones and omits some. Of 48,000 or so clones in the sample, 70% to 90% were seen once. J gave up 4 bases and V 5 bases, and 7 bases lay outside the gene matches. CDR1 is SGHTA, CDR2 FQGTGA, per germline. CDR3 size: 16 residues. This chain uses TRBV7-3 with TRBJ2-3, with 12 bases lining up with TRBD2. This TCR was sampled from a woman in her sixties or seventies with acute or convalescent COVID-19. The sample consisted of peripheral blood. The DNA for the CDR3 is TGTGCCAGCAGCCGACTAGCGGGAGATGTGCCAGATACGCAGTATTTT. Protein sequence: CASSRLAGDVPDTQYF. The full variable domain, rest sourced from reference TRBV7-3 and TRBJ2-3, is GAGVSQTPSNKVTEKGKYVELRCDPISGHTALYWYRQSLGQGPEFLIYFQGTGAADDSGLPNDRFFAVRPEGSVSTLKIQRTERGDSAVYLCASSRLAGDVPDTQYFGPGTRLTVL.